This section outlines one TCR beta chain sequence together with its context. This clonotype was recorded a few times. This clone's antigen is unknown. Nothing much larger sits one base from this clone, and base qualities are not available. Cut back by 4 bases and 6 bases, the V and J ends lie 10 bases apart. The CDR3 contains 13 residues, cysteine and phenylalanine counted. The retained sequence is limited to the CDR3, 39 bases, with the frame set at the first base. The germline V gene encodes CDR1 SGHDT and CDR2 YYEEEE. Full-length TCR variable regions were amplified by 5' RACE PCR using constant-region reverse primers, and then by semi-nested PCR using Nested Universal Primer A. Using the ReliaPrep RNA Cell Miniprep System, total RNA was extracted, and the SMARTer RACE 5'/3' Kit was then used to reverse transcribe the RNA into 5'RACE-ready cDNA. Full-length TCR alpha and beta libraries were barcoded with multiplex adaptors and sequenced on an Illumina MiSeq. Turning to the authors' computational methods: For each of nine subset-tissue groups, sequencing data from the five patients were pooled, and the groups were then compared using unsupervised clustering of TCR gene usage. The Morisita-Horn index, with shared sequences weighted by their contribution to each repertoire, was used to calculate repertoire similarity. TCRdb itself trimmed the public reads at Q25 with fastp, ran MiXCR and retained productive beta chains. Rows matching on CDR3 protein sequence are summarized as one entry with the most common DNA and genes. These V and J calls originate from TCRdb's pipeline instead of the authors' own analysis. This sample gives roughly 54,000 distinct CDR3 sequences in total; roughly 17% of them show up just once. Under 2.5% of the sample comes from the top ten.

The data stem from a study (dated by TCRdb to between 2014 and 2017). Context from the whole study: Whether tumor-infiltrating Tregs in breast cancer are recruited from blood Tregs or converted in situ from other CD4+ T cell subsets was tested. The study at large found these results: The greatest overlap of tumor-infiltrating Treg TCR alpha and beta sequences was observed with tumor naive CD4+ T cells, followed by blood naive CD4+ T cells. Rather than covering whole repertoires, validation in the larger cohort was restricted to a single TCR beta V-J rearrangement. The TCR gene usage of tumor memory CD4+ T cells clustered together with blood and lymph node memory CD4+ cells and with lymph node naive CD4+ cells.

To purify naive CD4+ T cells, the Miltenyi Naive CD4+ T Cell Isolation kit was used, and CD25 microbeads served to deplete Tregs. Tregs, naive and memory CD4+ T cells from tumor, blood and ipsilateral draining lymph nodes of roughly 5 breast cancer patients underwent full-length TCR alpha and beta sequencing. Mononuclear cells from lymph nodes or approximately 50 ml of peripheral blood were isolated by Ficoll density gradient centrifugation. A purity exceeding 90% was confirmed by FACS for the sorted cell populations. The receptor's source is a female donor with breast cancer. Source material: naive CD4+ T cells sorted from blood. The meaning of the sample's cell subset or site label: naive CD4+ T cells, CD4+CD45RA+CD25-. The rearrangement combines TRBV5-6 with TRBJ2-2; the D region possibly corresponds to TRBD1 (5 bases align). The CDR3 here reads CASSHTGSGELFF. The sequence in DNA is TGTGCCAGCAGCCATACAGGTTCCGGGGAGCTGTTTTTT.